This TCR beta chain was found in a study of blood T cell repertoires in COVID-19. Study overall: The origin of the acute and convalescent COVID-19 samples was the United States, Italy and Spain. T cells, B-cell-depleted T cells, or PBMCs provided the cDNA or gDNA that served as material.

Authors' analysis steps: Reference gene primers were amplified, and this amplification served to estimate nucleated cell counts. The table came from immunoSEQ multiplex PCR; TCRdb's copy has only in-frame clones and leaves some out. The DNA gave D and trimming, while V, J and clone size come from that table. The profile covers just over 250,000 clones, with around 87% appearing a single time and approximately 2.2% taken by the ten largest. This CDR3 spans 12 amino acids. V shed 0 bases and J shed 10 bases, with 7 bases lying between them. The V gene's germline CDR1 is SGHNT and CDR2 YYREEE (reference sequence).

The chain couples TRBV5-4 to TRBJ1-4; no clear D gene. The source of this sequence is a woman aged 50 to 60 with acute or convalescent COVID-19. Sequencing was carried out using peripheral blood. The CDR3, as DNA: TGTGCCAGCAGCTTGGACTACGCAAAACTGTTTTTT. It encodes CASSLDYAKLFF.